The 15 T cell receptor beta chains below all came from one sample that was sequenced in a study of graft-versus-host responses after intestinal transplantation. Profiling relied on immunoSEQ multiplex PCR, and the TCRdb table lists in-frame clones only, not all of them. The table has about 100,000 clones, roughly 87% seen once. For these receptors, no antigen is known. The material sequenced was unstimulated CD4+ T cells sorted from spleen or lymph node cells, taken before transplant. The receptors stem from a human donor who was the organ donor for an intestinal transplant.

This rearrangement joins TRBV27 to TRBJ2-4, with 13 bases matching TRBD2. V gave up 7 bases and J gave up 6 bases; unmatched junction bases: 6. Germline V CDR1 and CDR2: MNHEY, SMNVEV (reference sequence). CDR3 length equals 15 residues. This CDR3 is CASTLTSGGSNIQYF. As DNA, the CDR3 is TGTGCCAGCACCCTGACTAGCGGGGGGTCAAACATTCAGTACTTC.

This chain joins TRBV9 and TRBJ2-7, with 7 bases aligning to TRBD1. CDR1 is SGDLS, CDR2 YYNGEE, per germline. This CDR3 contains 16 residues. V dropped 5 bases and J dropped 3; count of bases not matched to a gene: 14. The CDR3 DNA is TGTGCCAGCAGGACAGAAGGACAGGATAAGCGCTACGAGCAGTACTTC. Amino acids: CASRTEGQDKRYEQYF.

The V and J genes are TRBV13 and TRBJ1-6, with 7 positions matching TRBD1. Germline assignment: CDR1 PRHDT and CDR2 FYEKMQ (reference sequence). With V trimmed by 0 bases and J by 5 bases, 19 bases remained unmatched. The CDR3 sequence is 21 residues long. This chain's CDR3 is CASSLGGSGITGDLNNSPLHF. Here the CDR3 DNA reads TGTGCCAGCAGCTTAGGGGGCTCGGGAATAACAGGGGACCTAAATAATTCACCCCTCCACTTT.

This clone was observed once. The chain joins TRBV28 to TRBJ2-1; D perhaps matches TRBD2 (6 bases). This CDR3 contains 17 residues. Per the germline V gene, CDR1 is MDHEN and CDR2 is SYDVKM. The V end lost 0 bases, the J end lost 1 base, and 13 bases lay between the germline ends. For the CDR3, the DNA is TGTGCCAGCAGTTTATGGTTTGAGGGAGGTTCCTACAATGAGCAGTTCTTC. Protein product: CASSLWFEGGSYNEQFF.

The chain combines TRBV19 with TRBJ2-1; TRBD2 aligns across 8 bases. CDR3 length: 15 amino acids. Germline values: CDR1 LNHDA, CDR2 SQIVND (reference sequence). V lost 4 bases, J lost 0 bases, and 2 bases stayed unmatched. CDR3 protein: CASSSGGSSYNEQFF. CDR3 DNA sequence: TGTGCCAGTAGTAGCGGGGGGAGCTCCTACAATGAGCAGTTCTTC. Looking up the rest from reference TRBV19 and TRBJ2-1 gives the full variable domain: DGGITQSPKYLFRKEGQNVTLSCEQNLNHDAMYWYRQDPGQGLRLIYYSQIVNDFQKGDIAEGYSVSREKKESFPLTVTSAQKNPTAFYLCASSSGGSSYNEQFFGPGTRLTVL.

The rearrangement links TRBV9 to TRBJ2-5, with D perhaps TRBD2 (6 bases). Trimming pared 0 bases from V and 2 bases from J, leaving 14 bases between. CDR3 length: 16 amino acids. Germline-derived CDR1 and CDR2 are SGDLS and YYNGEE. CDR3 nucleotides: TGTGCCAGCAGCGTAGGACGCAGGGAGGAACAAGAGACCCAGTACTTC. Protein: CASSVGRREEQETQYF.

The CDR3 bases are TGTGCCAGTCCGGGTCCCTACTATGGCTACACCTTC. This encodes CASPGPYYGYTF. The chain recombines TRBV19 with TRBJ1-2; D gene ambiguous. The CDR3 runs 12 residues. Per germline, CDR1 LNHDA and CDR2 SQIVND (reference sequence). The ends were cut back, 8 bases at V and 3 bases at J, with 10 bases in the middle. Full variable domain (missing parts from reference TRBV19 and TRBJ1-2): DGGITQSPKYLFRKEGQNVTLSCEQNLNHDAMYWYRQDPGQGLRLIYYSQIVNDFQKGDIAEGYSVSREKKESFPLTVTSAQKNPTAFYLCASPGPYYGYTFGSGTRLTVV.

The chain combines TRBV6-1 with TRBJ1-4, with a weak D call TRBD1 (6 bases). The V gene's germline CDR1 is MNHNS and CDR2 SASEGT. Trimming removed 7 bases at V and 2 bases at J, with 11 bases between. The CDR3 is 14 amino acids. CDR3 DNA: TGTGCCAGCAAGGGGGGCTTTACTAATGAAAAACTGTTTTTT. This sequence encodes CASKGGFTNEKLFF.

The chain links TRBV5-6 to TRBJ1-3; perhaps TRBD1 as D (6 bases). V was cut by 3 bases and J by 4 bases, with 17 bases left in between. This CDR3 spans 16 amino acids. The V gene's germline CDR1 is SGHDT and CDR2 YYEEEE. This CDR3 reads CASSSARQDLGNTIYF. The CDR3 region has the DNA TGTGCCAGCAGCTCCGCAAGACAGGACCTCGGAAACACCATATATTTT.

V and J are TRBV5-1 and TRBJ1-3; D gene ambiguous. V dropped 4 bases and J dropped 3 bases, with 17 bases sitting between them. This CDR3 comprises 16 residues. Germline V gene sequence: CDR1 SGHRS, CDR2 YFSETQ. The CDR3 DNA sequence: TGCGCCAGCAGCCGCGGCCTGGGCCAAATTGGAAACACCATATATTTT. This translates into CASSRGLGQIGNTIYF. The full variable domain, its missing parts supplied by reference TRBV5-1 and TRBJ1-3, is KAGVTQTPRYLIKTRGQQVTLSCSPISGHRSVSWYQQTPGQGLQFLFEYFSETQRNKGNFPGRFSGRQFSNSRSEMNVSTLELGDSALYLCASSRGLGQIGNTIYFGEGSWLTVV.

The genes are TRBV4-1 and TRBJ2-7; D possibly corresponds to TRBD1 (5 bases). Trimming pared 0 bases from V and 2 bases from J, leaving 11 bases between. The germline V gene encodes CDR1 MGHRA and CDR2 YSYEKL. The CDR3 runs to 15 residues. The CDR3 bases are TGCGCCAGCAGCCAAGATGTCGCAGGGACCTACGAGCAGTACTTC. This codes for CASSQDVAGTYEQYF.

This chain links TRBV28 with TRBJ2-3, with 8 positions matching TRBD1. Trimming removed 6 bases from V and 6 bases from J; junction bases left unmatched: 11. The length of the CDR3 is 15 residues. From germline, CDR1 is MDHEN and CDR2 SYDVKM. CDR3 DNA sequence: TGTGCCAGCAGATCCGGACAGGGATCATGGGATACGCAGTATTTT. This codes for CASRSGQGSWDTQYF.

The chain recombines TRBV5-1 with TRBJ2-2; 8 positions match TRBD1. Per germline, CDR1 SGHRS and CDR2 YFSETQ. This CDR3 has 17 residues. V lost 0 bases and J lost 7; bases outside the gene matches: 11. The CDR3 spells CASSLGQGTRGGGELFF. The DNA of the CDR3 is TGCGCCAGCAGCTTGGGACAGGGGACCCGCGGTGGCGGGGAGCTGTTTTTT.

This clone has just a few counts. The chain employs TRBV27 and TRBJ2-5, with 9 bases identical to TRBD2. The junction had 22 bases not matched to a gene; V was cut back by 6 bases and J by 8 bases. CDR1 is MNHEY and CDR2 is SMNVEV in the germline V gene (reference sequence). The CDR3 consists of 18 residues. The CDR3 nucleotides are TGTGCCAGCAGCCAACTGGGTAGCGGGGGAACGAAGCGAGTCACCCAGTACTTC. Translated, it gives CASSQLGSGGTKRVTQYF.

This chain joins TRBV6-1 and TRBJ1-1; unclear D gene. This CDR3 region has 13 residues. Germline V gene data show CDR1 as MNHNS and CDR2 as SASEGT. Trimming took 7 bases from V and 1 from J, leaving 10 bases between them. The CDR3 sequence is CASIQPGNTEAFF. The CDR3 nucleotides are TGTGCCAGCATCCAGCCAGGGAACACTGAAGCTTTCTTT.